The clone carrying this T cell receptor beta chain is deemed medium-sized. The data were obtained in a study of control samples from healthy donors and cancer patients. TCRdb's copy holds only in-frame clones and misses some; the assay was immunoSEQ multiplex PCR. The sample has over 100,000 clones, around nine tenths seen once; the top ten hold roughly 2.5%. Trimming took off 5 bases at V and 2 bases at J, with 28 bases between the two ends. This CDR3 has 20 amino acids. The germline gives CDR1 LNHDA, CDR2 SQIVND (reference sequence). The TCR originated in a middle-aged man in good health. The sequenced sample was blood. The chain carries TRBV19 and TRBJ1-3; D call uncertain. This CDR3 is CASSPMGIAGRHTTGNTIYF. As DNA, the CDR3 is TGTGCCAGTAGTCCCATGGGTATCGCTGGACGGCACACTACTGGAAACACCATATATTTT.